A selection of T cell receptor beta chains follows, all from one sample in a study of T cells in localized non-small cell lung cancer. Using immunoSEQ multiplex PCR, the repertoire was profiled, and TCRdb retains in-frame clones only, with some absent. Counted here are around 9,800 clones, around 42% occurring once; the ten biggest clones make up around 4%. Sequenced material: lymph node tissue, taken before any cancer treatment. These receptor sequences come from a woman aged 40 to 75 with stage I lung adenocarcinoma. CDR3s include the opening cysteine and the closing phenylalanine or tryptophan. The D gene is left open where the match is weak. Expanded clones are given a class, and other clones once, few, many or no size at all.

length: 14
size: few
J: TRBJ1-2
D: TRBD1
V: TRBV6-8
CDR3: CASSRTGGGYGYTF
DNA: TGTGCCAGCAGCCGGACAGGGGGTGGCTATGGCTACACCTTC

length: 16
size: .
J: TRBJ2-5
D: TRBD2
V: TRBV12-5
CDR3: CASGLGGTNSQETQYF
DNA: TGTGCTAGTGGTTTGGGGGGGACTAATAGTCAAGAGACCCAGTACTTC

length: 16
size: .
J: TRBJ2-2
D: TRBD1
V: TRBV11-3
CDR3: CASRKDRGANTGELFF
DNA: TGTGCCAGCAGGAAGGACAGGGGGGCGAACACCGGGGAGCTGTTTTTT

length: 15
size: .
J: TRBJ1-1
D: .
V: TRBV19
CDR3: CASRGTYGENTEAFF
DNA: TGTGCCAGCCGTGGGACGTATGGCGAGAACACTGAAGCTTTCTTT

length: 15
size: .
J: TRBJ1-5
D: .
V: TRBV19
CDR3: CASSMGGVGNQPQHF
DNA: TGTGCCAGTAGTATGGGAGGGGTAGGCAATCAGCCCCAGCATTTT

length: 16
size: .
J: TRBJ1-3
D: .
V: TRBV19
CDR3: CASSMFGGTSGNTIYF
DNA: TGTGCCAGTAGTATGTTCGGCGGGACATCCGGAAACACCATATATTTT

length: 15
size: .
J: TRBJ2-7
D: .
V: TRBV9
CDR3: CASSERRQIFLEQYF
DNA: TGTGCCAGCAGTGAGAGGAGACAGATCTTCCTCGAGCAGTACTTC

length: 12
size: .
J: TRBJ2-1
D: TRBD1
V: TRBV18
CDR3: CASSPADREEFF
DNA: TGTGCCAGCTCACCGGCGGACAGGGAGGAGTTCTTC

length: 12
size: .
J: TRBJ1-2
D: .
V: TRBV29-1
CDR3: CSVEDLGGGYTF
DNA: TGCAGCGTTGAAGATCTGGGGGGTGGCTACACCTTC

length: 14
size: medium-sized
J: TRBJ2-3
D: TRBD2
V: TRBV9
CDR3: CASSDGAGGDTQYF
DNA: TGTGCCAGCAGCGACGGGGCGGGGGGCGATACGCAGTATTTT

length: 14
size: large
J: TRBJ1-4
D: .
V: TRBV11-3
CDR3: CASSLGTVREKLFF
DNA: TGTGCCAGCAGCTTAGGGACGGTTCGCGAAAAACTGTTTTTT

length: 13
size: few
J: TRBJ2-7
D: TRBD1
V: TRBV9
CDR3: CASSLDRGAEQYF
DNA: TGTGCCAGCAGTTTAGACAGGGGGGCCGAGCAGTACTTC

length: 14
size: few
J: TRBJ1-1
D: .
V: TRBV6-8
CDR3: CVIREQEQNTEAFF
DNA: TGTGTCATCAGAGAGCAGGAACAGAACACTGAAGCTTTCTTT

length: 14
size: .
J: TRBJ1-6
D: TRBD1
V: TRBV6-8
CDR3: CASSSGTGGSPLHF
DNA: TGTGCCAGCAGTTCCGGGACAGGGGGCTCACCCCTCCACTTT

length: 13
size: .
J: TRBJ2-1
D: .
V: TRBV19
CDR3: CASSMTDYNEQFF
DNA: TGTGCCAGTAGTATGACAGATTACAATGAGCAGTTCTTC

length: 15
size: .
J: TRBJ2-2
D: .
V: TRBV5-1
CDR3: CASSLGKLVAGELFF
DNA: TGCGCCAGCAGCTTGGGGAAATTAGTGGCCGGGGAGCTGTTTTTT

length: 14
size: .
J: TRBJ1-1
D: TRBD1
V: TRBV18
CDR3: CASSRTGGNTEAFF
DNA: TGTGCCAGCTCCCGGACAGGGGGGAACACTGAAGCTTTCTTT

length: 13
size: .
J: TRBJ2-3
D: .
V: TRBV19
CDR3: CASRTVGTDTQYF
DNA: TGTGCCAGCCGGACGGTGGGCACAGATACGCAGTATTTT

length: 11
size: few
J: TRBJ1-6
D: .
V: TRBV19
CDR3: CASQGNSPLHF
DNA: TGTGCCAGTCAGGGGAATTCACCCCTCCACTTT

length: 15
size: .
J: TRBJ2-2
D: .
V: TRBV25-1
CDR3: CASSGHPPGPGELFF
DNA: TGTGCCAGCAGTGGCCACCCTCCCGGACCCGGGGAGCTGTTTTTT

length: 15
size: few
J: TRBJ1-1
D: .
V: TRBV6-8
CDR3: CASSYHGGVNTEAFF
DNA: TGTGCCAGCAGTTACCATGGTGGGGTGAACACTGAAGCTTTCTTT

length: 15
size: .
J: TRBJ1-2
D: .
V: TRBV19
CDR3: CVSSIRAEPNYGYTF
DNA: TGTGTCAGTAGTATCAGGGCCGAGCCCAACTATGGCTACACCTTC

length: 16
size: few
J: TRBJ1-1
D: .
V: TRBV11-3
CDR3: CASSLVQGTSGTEAFF
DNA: TGTGCCAGCAGCTTAGTCCAGGGGACGTCGGGCACTGAAGCTTTCTTT

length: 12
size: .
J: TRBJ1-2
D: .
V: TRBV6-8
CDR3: CASRNSPLSYTF
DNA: TGTGCCAGCAGGAACTCCCCCCTGAGCTACACCTTC

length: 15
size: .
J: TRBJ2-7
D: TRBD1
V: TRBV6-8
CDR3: CASTGFGTGAGEQYF
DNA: TGTGCCAGCACCGGTTTCGGGACAGGGGCAGGGGAGCAGTACTTC

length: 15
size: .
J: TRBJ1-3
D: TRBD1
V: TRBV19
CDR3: CASSPRQGRGNTIYF
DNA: TGTGCCAGTAGTCCCCGACAGGGTCGTGGAAACACCATATATTTT

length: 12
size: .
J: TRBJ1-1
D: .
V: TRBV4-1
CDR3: CASRGSNTEAFF
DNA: TGCGCCAGCAGAGGATCGAATACTGAAGCTTTCTTT

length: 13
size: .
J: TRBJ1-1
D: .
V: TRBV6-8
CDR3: CAISLSGNTEAFF
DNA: TGTGCCATCAGTCTTAGCGGGAACACTGAAGCTTTCTTT

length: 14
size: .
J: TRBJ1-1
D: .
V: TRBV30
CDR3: CAWSNGGLNTEAFF
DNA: TGTGCCTGGAGTAATGGTGGATTGAACACTGAAGCTTTCTTT

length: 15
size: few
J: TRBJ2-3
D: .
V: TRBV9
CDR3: CASSRTGSGSDTQYF
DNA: TGTGCCAGCAGCCGGACGGGCTCCGGGTCGGATACGCAGTATTTT

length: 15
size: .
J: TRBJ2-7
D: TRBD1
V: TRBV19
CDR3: CASSRRQGVAYEQYF
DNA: TGTGCCAGTAGTAGAAGACAGGGAGTCGCCTACGAGCAGTACTTC

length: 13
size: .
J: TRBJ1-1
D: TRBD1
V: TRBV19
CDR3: CAVTTGWFTEAFF
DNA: TGTGCCGTAACGACAGGGTGGTTCACTGAAGCTTTCTTT

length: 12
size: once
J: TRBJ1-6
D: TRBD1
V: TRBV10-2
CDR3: CASSGSDRRLHF
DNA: TGCGCCAGCAGTGGATCGGACAGGAGACTCCACTTT

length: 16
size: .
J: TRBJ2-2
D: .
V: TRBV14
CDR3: CASSQGLHRQAGELFF
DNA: TGTGCCAGCAGCCAAGGCCTTCATAGACAGGCTGGGGAGCTGTTTTTT

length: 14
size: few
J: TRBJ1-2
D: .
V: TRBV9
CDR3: CASSVSGAGDGYTF
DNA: TGTGCCAGCAGCGTAAGTGGGGCAGGAGATGGCTACACCTTC

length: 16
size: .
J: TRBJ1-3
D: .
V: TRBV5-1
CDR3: CASSQDRGGLGNTIYF
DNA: TGCGCCAGCAGCCAAGATAGAGGGGGGCTCGGAAACACCATATATTTT

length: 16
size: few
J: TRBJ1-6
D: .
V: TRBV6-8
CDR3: CASSGEGYSYNSPLHF
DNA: TGTGCCAGCAGTGGGGAAGGGTACTCCTATAATTCACCCCTCCACTTT

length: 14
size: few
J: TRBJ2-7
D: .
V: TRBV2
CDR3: CASSVGRDSYEQYF
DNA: TGTGCCAGCAGTGTGGGTAGGGATTCCTACGAGCAGTACTTC

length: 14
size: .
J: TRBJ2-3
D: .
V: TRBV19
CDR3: CASTTATGADTQYF
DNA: TGTGCCAGTACAACTGCTACGGGGGCAGATACGCAATATTTT

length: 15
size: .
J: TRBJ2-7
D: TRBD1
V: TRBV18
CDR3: CASSPKDRVPYEQYF
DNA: TGTGCCAGCTCACCAAAGGACAGGGTGCCCTACGAGCAGTACTTC

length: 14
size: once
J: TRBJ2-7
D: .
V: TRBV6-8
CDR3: CASSYDSGSYEQYF
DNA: TGTGCCAGCAGTTACGACTCCGGCTCCTACGAGCAGTACTTC

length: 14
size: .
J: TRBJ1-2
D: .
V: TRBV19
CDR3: CASRNLQGFYGYTF
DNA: TGTGCCAGTAGGAACCTACAGGGTTTCTATGGCTACACCTTC

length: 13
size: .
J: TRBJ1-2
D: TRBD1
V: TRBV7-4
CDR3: CASSSDRADGYTF
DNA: TGTGCCAGCAGCTCGGACAGGGCGGATGGCTACACCTTC

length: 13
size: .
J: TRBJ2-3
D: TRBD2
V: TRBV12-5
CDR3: CASGTSGTDTQYF
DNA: TGTGCTAGCGGGACTAGCGGCACAGATACGCAGTATTTT

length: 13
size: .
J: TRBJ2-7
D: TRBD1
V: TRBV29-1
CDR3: CSVAPGQAYEQYF
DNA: TGCAGCGTGGCTCCGGGACAGGCCTACGAGCAGTACTTC

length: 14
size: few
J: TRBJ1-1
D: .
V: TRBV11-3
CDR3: CASSLQAGNTEAFF
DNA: TGTGCCAGCAGCTTACAGGCCGGCAACACTGAAGCTTTCTTT